The rows below give T cell receptor beta chains drawn from one sample of a study of beta chain features in type 1 diabetes. Method: immunoSEQ multiplex PCR; TCRdb's copy keeps in-frame clones and lacks some. Here the sample spans more than 300,000 clones, 10% to 15% being singletons. Sample: naive CD4+ T cells from blood. The receptors come from a man younger than 35 in good health. Each CDR3 is given without its conserved first and last residue. Rows give clone size only sometimes, using once, few, many, or a class for an expanded clone.

. TRBV9 ASSVEGAAGELF
few TRBV5-1 ASSFHGEQY
few TRBV29-1 SVEFDSPSYEQY
. TRBV4-1 ASSQEWQAANYGYT
. TRBV5-1 ASSPGTAVGYGYT
. TRBV18 ASSLDRAQGEQF
. TRBV7-8 ASSGQRTGGYEQY
. TRBV5-1 ASSLTGTGHLTDTQY
many TRBV7-9 ASSSRIGSYEQY
few TRBV7-2 ASSQRPGQGAYEQY
. TRBV7-2 ASVPARQLETQY
. TRBV2 ASSDVLGPASYEQY
few TRBV6-5 ASSRTSGAYNEQF
. TRBV7-2 ASSLRLAGDTQY
few TRBV28 ASHYSGADTQY
. TRBV4-3 ASSQDISVNTEAF
. TRBV25-1 ASSESTSGGTDTQY
few TRBV5-6 ASSLVGTDLTDTQY
. TRBV7-9 ASSPLETQY
. TRBV4-2 ASSRETGPGREQY
. TRBV30 AWSGWGLAGPETQY
. TRBV7-8 ASSTRLAGGSHEQY
few TRBV15 ATSRETTGGSEKLF
. TRBV7-9 ASGLVRNRAYEQY
few TRBV7-3 ASSLAENTEAF
. TRBV6-6 ASSYGPNTEAF
few TRBV5-6 ASSLAGGEDEQY
. TRBV4-2 ASGRTSGDFYNEQF
few TRBV5-6 ASNRDYYNEQF
. TRBV7-2 ASSLAGGEKLF
few TRBV4-2 ASSPQSGTRTLSETQY
few TRBV5-1 ASSLAIDNTEAF
few TRBV28 ASSLSRGVAPLH
. TRBV7-9 ASRTGISYNEQF
few TRBV9 ASSTSSVASYEQY
many TRBV4-3 ASSQALAENEQF
. TRBV2 ASSDGTYNSPLH
. TRBV4-3 ASSRSSSSGAGELF
few TRBV9 ASSGQGREQY
. TRBV29-1 SAPESGDTEAF
. TRBV2 ATQYTSGEETQY
. TRBV7-8 ASSLGSYSNQPQH
. TRBV18 ASSPGLQNNQPQH
few TRBV6-1 ASGRFSSYNEQF
. TRBV25-1 ASSEYLGGPRQETQY
few TRBV7-9 ASSSAGARNTEAF
. TRBV5-6 ASSLGLYEQY
few TRBV7-2 ASSLSGQPSNQPQH
few TRBV9 ASSVGRAETQY
few TRBV4-3 ASSRALDPNQPQH
. TRBV14 ASSEVDTQY
. TRBV4-3 ASSYHRGSNEKLF
few TRBV9 ASSVATGGSGNTIY
. TRBV6-6 ASRTTGYEQY
few TRBV28 ASSPLAGGRETQY